This passage covers 3 T cell receptor beta chains from one sample sequenced in a study of T-cell reconstitution after alpha-beta-depleted transplantation in children. Unique molecular identifiers were incorporated when the TCRbeta library was constructed. In TCRdb, the PCR reads were re-called with MiXCR into one record per CDR3 protein. The sample has under 450,000 distinct CDR3 sequences; 15% to 20% are singletons. The sample in question was PBMCs, mostly from graft donor cells, obtained 360 days after TCRalphabeta/CD19-depleted stem cell transplant. These receptors originate from a boy under two years old who had a stem cell transplant for Wiskott-Aldrich syndrome, so the T cells may come from the graft donor.

This chain joins TRBV5-1 and TRBJ2-7, with 8 nucleotides matching TRBD2. The V gene's germline CDR1 is SGHRS and CDR2 YFSETQ. V was pared by 2 bases and J by 3 bases, with 7 bases of the junction left unmatched. The CDR3 sequence is 15 residues long. The CDR3 region is CASSFGGLELYEQYF. Here the CDR3 DNA reads TGCGCCAGCAGCTTTGGGGGACTAGAACTCTACGAGCAGTACTTC.

This clonotype has just a few counts. V gene TRBV28 combines with J gene TRBJ2-7, with D hard to call. The V gene's germline CDR1 is MDHEN and CDR2 SYDVKM. CDR3 length equals 13 residues. The V end was cut by 8 bases, the J end by 3 bases, with 14 bases between. DNA for the CDR3: TGTGCCAGCGAATCGGGTTCGGACTACGAGCAGTACTTC. Its protein is CASESGSDYEQYF.

The V gene is TRBV12-3 or TRBV12-4, the J gene TRBJ2-7, with D maybe TRBD1 (6 bases). The CDR3 consists of 14 residues. V lost 6 bases and J 0 bases, leaving 12 bases between the germline ends. The CDR3 bases are TGTGCCAGCAGCAACCGGGACACCTCCTACGAGCAGTACTTC. This translates into CASSNRDTSYEQYF.